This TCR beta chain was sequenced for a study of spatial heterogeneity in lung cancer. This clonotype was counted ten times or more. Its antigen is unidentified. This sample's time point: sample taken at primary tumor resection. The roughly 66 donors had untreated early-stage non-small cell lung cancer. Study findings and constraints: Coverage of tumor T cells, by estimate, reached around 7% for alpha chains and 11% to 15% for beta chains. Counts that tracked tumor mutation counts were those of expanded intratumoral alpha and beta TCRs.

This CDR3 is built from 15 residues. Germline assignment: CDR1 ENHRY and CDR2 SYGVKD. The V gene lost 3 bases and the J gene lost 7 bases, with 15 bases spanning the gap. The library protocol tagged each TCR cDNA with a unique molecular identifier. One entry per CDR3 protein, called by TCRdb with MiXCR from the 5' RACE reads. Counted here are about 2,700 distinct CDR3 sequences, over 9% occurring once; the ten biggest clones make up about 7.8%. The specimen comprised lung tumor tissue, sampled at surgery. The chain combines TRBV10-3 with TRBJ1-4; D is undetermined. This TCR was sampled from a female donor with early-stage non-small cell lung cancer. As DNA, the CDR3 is TGTGCCATCAGTGAAGGTCCCCAGATGGGTGAAAAACTGTTTTTT. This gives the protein CAISEGPQMGEKLFF.